The rows below give T cell receptor beta chains drawn from one sample of a study of Ad26.COV2.S vaccination and SARS-CoV-2 variants. Assay: immunoSEQ multiplex PCR; the TCRdb copy retains only in-frame clones and omits some. The table includes 400,000 or so clones, roughly nine tenths detected once. This specimen was peripheral blood, taken in a trial of Ad26.COV2.S vaccine versus placebo. Every receptor here comes from a person aged 18-60 years who received the Ad26.COV2.S COVID-19 vaccine or a placebo. Both conserved end residues are part of each CDR3. The order of the fields is D gene, clone size, J gene, V gene, CDR3 DNA, CDR3 protein. A D gene is named only where the DNA matches it firmly. Some rows have no size entry. The others give once, few or many, or a class for an expanded clone.

NA NA TRBJ2-7 TRBV4-1 TGCGCCAGCAGCCACCTTTCTAATAACGAGCAGTACTTC CASSHLSNNEQYF
NA NA TRBJ1-1 TRBV7-6 TGTGCCAGCAGCCCAGAACCTAAGGGGGAGGAGGTCACTGAAGCTTTCTTT CASSPEPKGEEVTEAFF
NA NA TRBJ1-6 TRBV6-5 TGTGCCAGCAGTTCCGGCGGATCACCCCTCCACTTT CASSSGGSPLHF
TRBD1 many TRBJ1-2 TRBV15 TGTGCCACCAGCAGAGACCGGGGTCGGGACAGGGTGGGCTATGGCTACACCTTC CATSRDRGRDRVGYGYTF
NA NA TRBJ1-2 TRBV5-1 TGCGCCAGCAGCTACCTCGTGGACAGCGCGTCTAACTATGGCTACACCTTC CASSYLVDSASNYGYTF
NA NA TRBJ1-6 TRBV2 TGTGCCAGCAGTGTGGCAGGGCCACCCCTCCACTTT CASSVAGPPLHF
NA once TRBJ1-1 TRBV9 TGTGCCAGCAGCGTCGCCGGGACACCAAACACTGAAGCTTTCTTT CASSVAGTPNTEAFF
TRBD1 once TRBJ2-3 TRBV4-1 TGCGCCAGCAGAAGGGAAGGGGGCTTGCCTAGCACAGATACGCAGTATTTT CASRREGGLPSTDTQYF
NA NA TRBJ1-3 TRBV2 TGTGCCACCCAAGCCGGGACAAGAGGAAACACCATATATTTT CATQAGTRGNTIYF
TRBD1 NA TRBJ1-2 TRBV2 TGTGCCAGCATGAGACAGGGGGAGAATGGCTACACCTTC CASMRQGENGYTF
TRBD1 NA TRBJ1-2 TRBV2 TGTGCCAGCAGTGTGACAGGGGTTGATGGCTACACCTTC CASSVTGVDGYTF
TRBD1 NA TRBJ1-1 TRBV4-1 TGCGCCAGCAGCCACGGACAGGGGAACACTGAAGCTTTCTTT CASSHGQGNTEAFF
NA NA TRBJ2-7 TRBV29-1 TGCAGCGTTGGGCCATCCCCCTACGAGCAGTACTTC CSVGPSPYEQYF
TRBD2 NA TRBJ2-1 TRBV24-1 TGTGCCACCAGTCTCGGGGGGGGGTACAATGAGCAGTTCTTC CATSLGGGYNEQFF
TRBD1 NA TRBJ1-5 TRBV19 TGTGCCAGTAGTAAAACAGGGGGGTTTAACAATCAGCCCCAGCATTTT CASSKTGGFNNQPQHF
NA NA TRBJ1-4 TRBV6-2/TRBV6-3 TGTGCCAGCAGTTCGGTCGACTTTTCGTTTCGTGAACTGTTTTTT CASSSVDFSFRELFF
NA NA TRBJ1-1 TRBV30 TGTGCCTGGAGTGTTTCCGCCCACACTGAAGCTTTCTTT CAWSVSAHTEAFF
TRBD2 NA TRBJ2-3 TRBV5-4 TGTGCCAGCAGCTACCCAGGACTAGCGAATCCAGATACGCAGTATTTT CASSYPGLANPDTQYF
NA NA TRBJ2-1 TRBV5-4 TGTGCCAGCAGCCTAGACTGGGTCTACAATGAGCAGTTCTTC CASSLDWVYNEQFF
NA NA TRBJ2-3 TRBV7-2 TGTGCCAGTGGACGGGCAGATACGCAGTATTTT CASGRADTQYF
NA NA TRBJ1-2 TRBV5-6 TGTGCCAGCAGCCGAGCCTCTAACTATGGCTACACCTTC CASSRASNYGYTF
NA NA TRBJ1-4 TRBV3-1/TRBV3-2 TGTGCCAGCAGCCTCCGGTCCCGGCGGGAAAAACTGTTTTTT CASSLRSRREKLFF
TRBD1 NA TRBJ1-1 TRBV2 TGTGCCAGCAGCATTCTGGACAGGGAGAATGAAGCTTTCTTT CASSILDRENEAFF
NA once TRBJ2-4 TRBV29-1 TGCAGCGTTAACACCGCCCAGTATGGCCGGAACATTCAGTACTTC CSVNTAQYGRNIQYF
NA NA TRBJ1-2 TRBV25-1 TGTGCCAGCAGTGATTGGAGACAGATCTATGGCTACACCTTC CASSDWRQIYGYTF
NA NA TRBJ1-6 TRBV30 TGTGCCTGGAGTGTACCCCGGGGCAGCCCCCGCTCCTATAATTCACCCCTCCACTTT CAWSVPRGSPRSYNSPLHF
TRBD1 NA TRBJ1-4 TRBV5-1 TGCGCCAGCAGCTTAGCAGACAGGGAAAAGGAAAAACTGTTTTTT CASSLADREKEKLFF
NA NA TRBJ2-2 TRBV25-1 TGTGCCAGCAGTGAATATAGGGACGGCTCTGTCGGGGAGCTGTTTTTT CASSEYRDGSVGELFF
NA NA TRBJ1-2 TRBV5-6 TGTGCCAGCAGCTTGGTTGGGGCTATCGTGACCAATGGCTACACCTTC CASSLVGAIVTNGYTF
NA NA TRBJ2-5 TRBV7-2 TGTGCCAGCAGCTTAGTTTTTCTGGAGACCCAGTACTTC CASSLVFLETQYF
NA NA TRBJ1-4 TRBV5-1 TGCGCCAGCAGCTTGTTTTCGCAGGAGTCTAATGAAAAACTGTTTTTT CASSLFSQESNEKLFF
TRBD2 NA TRBJ2-1 TRBV6-2/TRBV6-3 TGTGCCAGCAGCCCCAGGACTAGCGGGGGGAGGTGGGATGAGCAGTTCTTC CASSPRTSGGRWDEQFF
TRBD1 NA TRBJ1-6 TRBV2 TGTGCCAGCTCTAGGACAGGGGGTTATAATTCACCCCTCCACTTT CASSRTGGYNSPLHF
NA once TRBJ1-1 TRBV6-1 TGTGCCAGCAGTGAATTCTTAGACTTGAACACTGAAGCTTTCTTT CASSEFLDLNTEAFF
NA NA TRBJ1-1 TRBV3-1/TRBV3-2 TGTGCCAGCAGCCATACAGGGTTCACTGAAGCTTTCTTT CASSHTGFTEAFF
NA NA TRBJ2-2 TRBV29-1 TGCAGCGTTGCCCCCCACACCGGGGAGCTGTTTTTT CSVAPHTGELFF
NA NA TRBJ2-7 TRBV7-2 TGTGCCAGCAGCCAGCCCGGGACACCCTACGAGCAGTACTTC CASSQPGTPYEQYF
NA NA TRBJ1-5 TRBV19 TGTGCCAGTAGTATTAGCCGATCAGCAAATCAGCCCCAGCATTTT CASSISRSANQPQHF
NA NA TRBJ2-1 TRBV5-1 TGCGCCAGCAGCCCCGGGGGCTACAATGAGCAGTTCTTC CASSPGGYNEQFF
NA NA TRBJ1-2 TRBV7-6 TGTGCCAGCAGCTTATTTCCAGGATCTAACTATGGCTACACCTTC CASSLFPGSNYGYTF
NA NA TRBJ2-2 TRBV6-5 TGTGCCAGCAGGTCTGGGCTAGTCACCGGGGAGCTGTTTTTT CASRSGLVTGELFF
NA NA TRBJ1-6 TRBV27 TGTGCCAGCAGCCCCAGGCCCCAGGTTCGCTCCTATAATTCACCCCTCCACTTT CASSPRPQVRSYNSPLHF
TRBD2 NA TRBJ2-3 TRBV5-1 TGCGCCAGCAGCTTGACTAGCGGGCACACAGATACGCAGTATTTT CASSLTSGHTDTQYF
NA NA TRBJ1-2 TRBV6-2/TRBV6-3 TGTGCCAGCAGTATGGGGTGGCGCGGGACAAACTATGGCTACACCTTC CASSMGWRGTNYGYTF
NA NA TRBJ2-7 TRBV7-2 TGTGCCAGCAGCCCATGGGGCAGGGAGAGGTACTTC CASSPWGRERYF
NA NA TRBJ1-5 TRBV5-8 TGTGCCAGCAGCTTGACAGGAGATCAGCCCCAGCATTTT CASSLTGDQPQHF
NA NA TRBJ2-5 TRBV6-2/TRBV6-3 TGTGCCAGCAGCCCTTGGAGTGGGGCCCAAGAGACCCAGTACTTC CASSPWSGAQETQYF
NA few TRBJ1-1 TRBV10-3 TGTGCCATCAGAGGGGCAAGAACCTTGAACACTGAAGCTTTCTTT CAIRGARTLNTEAFF
NA NA TRBJ1-2 TRBV9 TGTGCCAGCAGCGGTCCAGCAAGGAACTATGGCTACACCTTC CASSGPARNYGYTF
NA NA TRBJ2-1 TRBV3-1/TRBV3-2 TGTGCCAGCAGCCAAGGGTCACAGGGTTTCAATGAGCAGTTCTTC CASSQGSQGFNEQFF